What follows are 20 T cell receptor beta chains derived from one specimen sequenced in a study of OX40 agonist ivuxolimab in advanced cancers. Generated by immunoSEQ multiplex PCR, the TCRdb table keeps only in-frame clones and is missing some. The sample carries roughly 61,000 clones, 91% recorded once. This specimen consisted of CD4+ or CD8+ T cells sorted from blood, obtained in a trial of the OX40 agonist ivuxolimab. The receptors were sampled from an adult with an advanced solid tumor such as melanoma, head and neck, liver or kidney cancer.

The gene calls are TRBV19 and TRBJ1-1, with 9 nucleotides matching TRBD1. This CDR3 is built from 13 residues. The germline gives CDR1 LNHDA, CDR2 SQIVND (reference sequence). V lost 11 bases and J lost 2; bases outside the gene matches: 6. The CDR3 DNA sequence: TGTGCCTTACAGGACAGGGGTAACACTGAAGCTTTCTTT. Amino acids: CALQDRGNTEAFF.

This chain connects TRBV5-4 to TRBJ2-7; no firm D call. V lost 1 base and J 1 base, leaving 6 bases between the germline ends. The V gene's germline CDR1 is SGHNT and CDR2 YYREEE (reference sequence). The length of the CDR3 is 13 residues. The CDR3 DNA is TGTGCCAGCAGCTTGTTAGATTCCTACGAGCAGTACTTC. Residues: CASSLLDSYEQYF.

The CDR3 DNA sequence: TGTGCCAGCAGTGCACTGGGGAACACTGAAGCTTTCTTT. As protein: CASSALGNTEAFF. V gene TRBV2 combines with J gene TRBJ1-1; D is undetermined. CDR3 length equals 13 residues. The ends were cut back, 4 bases at V and 1 base at J, with 7 bases in the middle. Looked up from germline, CDR1 is SNHLY and CDR2 is FYNNEI.

The chain has TRBV6-5 and TRBJ1-5; D unresolved. The ends were cut back, 4 bases at V and 7 bases at J, with 11 bases in the middle. CDR1 MNHEY and CDR2 SVGAGI come from the germline V gene. The CDR3 has 13 residues. The DNA of the CDR3 is TGTGCCAGCAGTTCCGCCAGCGACCAGCCCCAGCATTTT. This gives the protein CASSSASDQPQHF.

This CDR3 reads CASSLQGKTEAFF. In nucleotides, the CDR3 is TGTGCCAGCAGTCTACAGGGGAAGACTGAAGCTTTCTTT. J is TRBJ1-1 and V is TRBV6-1, with 7 bases that match TRBD1. V trimming: 5 bases; J trimming: 5 bases; junction bases outside the gene matches: 5. CDR1 is MNHNS, CDR2 SASEGT, per germline. This CDR3 comprises 13 residues.

V and J are TRBV27 and TRBJ2-1, with unresolved D. Germline-derived CDR1 and CDR2 are MNHEY and SMNVEV (reference sequence). This CDR3 has 15 residues. Trimming cost V 3 bases and J 1 base, with 10 bases left between them. As DNA, the CDR3 is TGTGCCAGCAGTTTTTATGGGCAATCCTACAATGAGCAGTTCTTC. It yields the protein CASSFYGQSYNEQFF.

The V gene is TRBV11-2, the J gene TRBJ1-4; TRBD1 is a possible D gene (5 bases). Trimming removed 1 base from V and 4 bases from J, with 10 bases in between. Per germline, CDR1 SGHAT and CDR2 FQNNGV. The CDR3 is made up of 15 amino acids. This chain's CDR3 is CASSLAGGFNEKLFF. CDR3 DNA sequence: TGTGCCAGCAGCTTAGCCGGGGGATTTAATGAAAAACTGTTTTTT.

This clone was counted a few times. This rearrangement joins TRBV5-4 to TRBJ1-6, with TRBD1 identical over 8 bases. CDR3 size: 17 residues. Looked up from germline, CDR1 is SGHNT and CDR2 is YYREEE (reference sequence). The V segment lost 0 bases and the J segment 2 bases; nucleotides outside the gene matches: 4. CDR3 sequence: CASSLGGTGPYNSPLHF. CDR3 coding DNA: TGTGCCAGCAGCTTGGGAGGGACAGGCCCCTATAATTCACCCCTCCACTTT. The complete variable domain, with remaining parts taken from reference TRBV5-4 and TRBJ1-6, reads ETGVTQSPTHLIKTRGQQVTLRCSSQSGHNTVSWYQQALGQGPQFIFQYYREEENGRGNFPPRFSGLQFPNYSSELNVNALELDDSALYLCASSLGGTGPYNSPLHFGNGTRLTVT.

The V gene is TRBV27, the J gene TRBJ2-7, with D possibly matching TRBD2 (5 bases). From germline, CDR1 is MNHEY and CDR2 SMNVEV (reference sequence). The length of the CDR3 is 14 residues. The germline V and J ends were trimmed by 3 bases and 7 bases, with 16 bases remaining between them. The CDR3 DNA sequence: TGTGCCAGCAGTTTCTCAGAGCGGCACCAGGAGCAGTACTTC. Its translation: CASSFSERHQEQYF.

This sequence joins TRBV27 and TRBJ2-2, with 8 bases lining up with TRBD2. CDR1 is MNHEY and CDR2 is SMNVEV in the germline V gene (reference sequence). This CDR3 is 15 amino acids long. The V and J ends lost 7 bases and 4 bases, in that order; junction bases with no gene match: 8. The chain's CDR3 is CASTGSGGLTGELFF. CDR3 nucleotides: TGTGCCAGCACTGGGAGCGGGGGCCTCACCGGGGAGCTGTTTTTT.

The V call is TRBV19, the J call TRBJ2-7; maybe TRBD1 (6 bases). The CDR3 contains 15 residues. The V gene's germline CDR1 is LNHDA and CDR2 SQIVND (reference sequence). V shed 5 bases and J shed 2 bases, with 16 bases lying between them. CDR3 sequence (DNA): TGTGCCAGTAGTGCATACAGGGCCCCAGCCTACGAGCAGTACTTC. It yields the protein CASSAYRAPAYEQYF.

The V call is TRBV11-3, the J call TRBJ2-3; D gene unclear. V was shortened by 5 bases and J by 4 bases, with 13 bases between the two germline ends. This CDR3 has 14 residues. Germline V gene data show CDR1 as SGHNT and CDR2 as YENEEA. CDR3: CASSARQAPDTQYF. For the CDR3, the DNA is TGTGCCAGCAGCGCGAGGCAGGCCCCAGATACGCAGTATTTT.

The J gene is TRBJ1-1, the V gene TRBV6-1; D not certain. Trimming took 5 bases from V and 4 from J, leaving 8 bases between them. CDR1 MNHNS and CDR2 SASEGT come from the germline V gene. The CDR3 is made up of 12 amino acids. The CDR3 DNA reads TGTGCCAGCAGTAAGGGTTCCACTGAAGCTTTCTTT. This codes for CASSKGSTEAFF.

This chain connects TRBV15 to TRBJ1-2, with no clear D. The CDR3 is 14 residues long. Germline CDR1 is LNHNV and CDR2 is YYDKDF (reference sequence). Deletions cut 4 bases from V and 5 bases from J, with 14 bases between. The CDR3 DNA reads as TGTGCCACCAGCACTGACGTCCCACGGTATGGCTACACCTTC. Protein sequence: CATSTDVPRYGYTF.

The genes are TRBV10-3 and TRBJ1-3; possibly TRBD1 for D (5 bases). Looked up from germline, CDR1 is ENHRY and CDR2 is SYGVKD. Trimming cost V 2 bases and J 5 bases, with 7 bases left between them. The CDR3 covers 13 residues. CDR3 sequence reads: CAISEGARNTIYF. CDR3 nucleotide sequence: TGTGCCATCAGTGAGGGGGCGAGAAACACCATATATTTT.

This chain uses TRBV4-1 with TRBJ1-1; perhaps TRBD1 as D (5 bases). Trimming cost V 3 bases and J 3 bases, with 11 bases left between them. CDR1 and CDR2 (germline): MGHRA, YSYEKL. CDR3 length: 14 residues. The CDR3 reads CASSHGGSYTEAFF. In nucleotides, the CDR3 is TGCGCCAGCAGCCACGGGGGGTCTTACACTGAAGCTTTCTTT.

This chain joins TRBV30 and TRBJ2-7, with 11 bases matching TRBD1. J lost 6 bases, V lost 0 bases, and 7 bases had no gene match. Germline lookup yields CDR1 GTSNPN and CDR2 SVGIG (reference sequence). CDR3 size: 15 residues. CDR3 amino acids: CAWSVLGQGASEQYF. The CDR3, as DNA: TGTGCCTGGAGTGTATTAGGACAGGGGGCCTCCGAGCAGTACTTC.

The rearrangement uses TRBV28 and TRBJ1-1; no reliable D call. CDR1 and CDR2 (germline): MDHEN, SYDVKM. This CDR3 is built from 14 residues. V shed 2 bases and J shed 1 base, with 8 bases lying between them. CDR3 protein: CASSLDRQNTEAFF. CDR3 nucleotides: TGTGCCAGCAGTTTAGACCGACAGAACACTGAAGCTTTCTTT.

The V gene is TRBV6-5, the J gene TRBJ2-7, with D perhaps TRBD1 (6 bases). Germline CDR1 MNHEY, CDR2 SVGAGI. V lost 4 bases and J lost 4, with 14 bases in between. The CDR3 consists of 14 residues. The CDR3 loop is CASSSNRDRYEQYF. CDR3 nucleotides: TGTGCCAGCAGTTCCAACAGGGATAGGTACGAGCAGTACTTC.

This clone has just one count. This chain uses TRBV6-6 with TRBJ2-7; D possibly matches TRBD1 or TRBD2 (6 bases each). The ends were cut back, 1 base at V and 5 bases at J, with 12 bases in the middle. Germline CDR1 reads MNHNY; CDR2 reads SVGAGI (reference sequence). The CDR3 runs 14 residues. The CDR3 nucleotides read TGTGCCAGCAGTTACTGGGGGGCAGCAAACGAGCAGTACTTC. This gives the protein CASSYWGAANEQYF.